The 17 T cell receptor beta chains given below trace back to one sample, sequenced in a study of Ad26.COV2.S vaccination and SARS-CoV-2 variants. Specified treatment: 19 received Ad26.COV2.S at low or high dose, single or two shots; roughly five received placebo; per-sample allocation not given. Vaccine and placebo recipients were sampled on day 63 after the first injection. Data came from immunoSEQ multiplex PCR; TCRdb stores just in-frame clones and leaves some out. The table has over 300,000 clones, roughly four fifths seen once. The source was peripheral blood, collected in a trial of Ad26.COV2.S vaccine versus placebo. Source of these receptors: a person aged 18-60 years who received the Ad26.COV2.S COVID-19 vaccine or a placebo.

V and J are TRBV20-1 and TRBJ2-3, with 11 bases matching TRBD2. CDR1 and CDR2 (germline): DFQATT, SNEGSKA (reference sequence). Trimming at V came to 3 bases and at J to 2 bases, leaving 4 bases not matched to a gene. This CDR3 has 15 residues. The CDR3 protein is CSASTSGGNTDTQYF. CDR3 in DNA: TGCAGTGCTAGTACTAGCGGGGGAAACACAGATACGCAGTATTTT.

This chain joins TRBV11-2 and TRBJ2-2; tentative D call: TRBD2 (6 bases). The V gene lost 5 bases and the J gene lost 8 bases, with 9 bases spanning the gap. The CDR3 length is 12 residues. Germline values: CDR1 SGHAT, CDR2 FQNNGV. CDR3 loop: CASSISGGELFF. CDR3 nucleotides: TGTGCCAGCAGCATTAGCGGAGGGGAGCTGTTTTTT. The full variable domain, in which reference TRBV11-2 and TRBJ2-2 provide the parts outside the CDR3, is EAGVAQSPRYKIIEKRQSVAFWCNPISGHATLYWYQQILGQGPKLLIQFQNNGVVDDSQLPKDRFSAERLKGVDSTLKIQPAKLEDSAVYLCASSISGGELFFGEGSRLTVL.

The chain carries TRBV21-1 and TRBJ1-5; no DNA check was done on the table's D call, TRBD1. TRBV21-1 is noted as a pseudogene. The length of the CDR3 is 17 residues. The CDR3 loop reads CASSPRQGANSNQPQHF. CDR3 DNA sequence: TGTGCCAGCAGCCCGCGACAGGGGGCAAATAGCAATCAGCCCCAGCATTTT.

This clone was counted a single time. The chain carries TRBV19 and TRBJ2-1; possibly TRBD2 for D (6 bases). CDR1 is LNHDA, CDR2 SQIVND, per germline (reference sequence). CDR3 length: 11 residues. The CDR3 nucleotides read TGTGCTTGTGGTAGCGGCAATGAGCAGTTCTTC. It specifies CACGSGNEQFF. The complete variable domain, with remaining parts taken from reference TRBV19 and TRBJ2-1, reads DGGITQSPKYLFRKEGQNVTLSCEQNLNHDAMYWYRQDPGQGLRLIYYSQIVNDFQKGDIAEGYSVSREKKESFPLTVTSAQKNPTAFYLCACGSGNEQFFGPGTRLTVL.

The sample holds one count of this clone. The chain carries TRBV4-2 and TRBJ2-5, with D possibly being TRBD2 (7 bases). V shed 1 base and J shed 3 bases, with 12 bases lying between them. The CDR3 sequence is 15 residues long. Germline V gene sequence: CDR1 LGHNA, CDR2 YNFKEQ. Written as DNA, the CDR3 is TGTGCCAGCAGCCAAGTAGGGGGGGAGAAAGAGACCCAGTACTTC. This codes for CASSQVGGEKETQYF.

CDR3 DNA: TGTGCTAGTGCCACAAACTACGAGCAGTACTTC. Translation: CASATNYEQYF. This chain links TRBV12-5 with TRBJ2-7; D is unresolved. The germline gives CDR1 LGHNT, CDR2 FRNRAP. This CDR3 has 11 residues. V was trimmed by 7 bases and J by 3 bases, leaving 7 bases between them. Complete variable domain (other parts from reference TRBV12-5 and TRBJ2-7): DARVTQTPRHKVTEMGQEVTMRCQPILGHNTVFWYRQTMMQGLELLAYFRNRAPLDDSGMPKDRFSAEMPDATLATLKIQPSEPRDSAVYFCASATNYEQYFGPGTRLTVT.

This chain joins TRBV10-3 and TRBJ1-1; no clear D gene. Trimming removed 3 bases at V and 5 bases at J, with 7 bases between. Germline loops: CDR1 ENHRY, CDR2 SYGVKD. CDR3 length: 12 amino acids. The CDR3 DNA is TGTGCCATCAGTGAATGGGGAACTGAAGCTTTCTTT. It translates to CAISEWGTEAFF.

J is TRBJ2-7 and V is TRBV6-2 or TRBV6-3; TRBD1 is a possible D gene (5 bases). Germline V CDR1 and CDR2: MNHEY, SVGEGT. This CDR3 has 16 amino acids. Trimming took 4 bases from V and 5 from J, leaving 21 bases between them. CDR3 amino acids: CASSSRLDTSYHEQYF. The CDR3 coding sequence is TGTGCCAGCAGTTCCCGCCTGGACACATCTTACCACGAGCAGTACTTC.

The chain combines TRBV7-9 with TRBJ1-3, with no clear D. The CDR3 totals 13 residues. The germline CDR1 and CDR2 sequences are SEHNR and FQNEAQ (reference sequence). Trimming cost V 2 bases and J 5 bases, with 7 bases left between them. The CDR3 is CASSLSWRNTIYF. CDR3 sequence (DNA): TGTGCCAGCAGCTTAAGCTGGAGAAACACCATATATTTT.

This chain connects TRBV18 to TRBJ1-6; D unresolved. The germline V gene encodes CDR1 KGHSH and CDR2 LQKENI. The CDR3 sequence is 15 residues long. V dropped 0 bases and J dropped 13 bases, with 16 bases sitting between them. The CDR3 sequence is CASSPPGWASPPLHF. The DNA for the CDR3 is TGTGCCAGCTCACCACCGGGTTGGGCGTCGCCCCCCCTCCACTTT.

This chain joins TRBV18 and TRBJ2-3; TRBD1 matches at 7 bases. The V segment lost 5 bases and the J segment 5 bases; nucleotides outside the gene matches: 10. Looked up from germline, CDR1 is KGHSH and CDR2 is LQKENI. The CDR3 is made up of 15 amino acids. The CDR3 nucleotides are TGTGCCAGCTCATCGTTACAGGGGAGCGGAGATACGCAGTATTTT. Its protein is CASSSLQGSGDTQYF.

This clone occurred once. The J gene is TRBJ2-5, the V gene TRBV6-5; D is undetermined. Germline V gene data show CDR1 as MNHEY and CDR2 as SVGAGI. Between the trimmed V and J ends, which lost 4 bases and 3 bases, there was a span of 18 bases. The CDR3 has 16 residues. In DNA form, the CDR3 reads TGTGCCAGCAGTTGGGGTGCCGGTCGTTTGAAAGAGACCCAGTACTTC. It specifies CASSWGAGRLKETQYF.

The rearrangement uses TRBV27 and TRBJ2-7, with D perhaps matching TRBD1 (6 bases). V lost 5 bases and J lost 6, with 14 bases in between. CDR1 is MNHEY, CDR2 SMNVEV, per germline (reference sequence). The CDR3 runs to 13 residues. CDR3 DNA sequence: TGTGCCAGCAGTGGGGGCACGGGCAGCGAGCAGTACTTC. The encoded protein is CASSGGTGSEQYF.

The chain joins TRBV5-5 to TRBJ1-5; 8 bases line up with TRBD1. CDR3 length: 15 residues. Germline V CDR1 and CDR2: SGHKS, YYEKEE (reference sequence). The trim removed 2 bases at V and 2 bases at J, leaving 3 bases unmatched. As DNA, the CDR3 is TGTGCCAGCAGCTTCGACAGGGGTGGCAATCAGCCCCAGCATTTT. Its translation: CASSFDRGGNQPQHF. Together with reference TRBV5-5 and TRBJ1-5, the CDR3 gives the full variable domain: DAGVTQSPTHLIKTRGQQVTLRCSPISGHKSVSWYQQVLGQGPQFIFQYYEKEERGRGNFPDRFSARQFPNYSSELNVNALLLGDSALYLCASSFDRGGNQPQHFGDGTRLSIL.

The chain uses TRBV6-6 and TRBJ2-1, with D possibly TRBD2 on 5 matching bases. Between the trimmed V and J ends, which lost 5 bases and 14 bases, there was a span of 16 bases. The CDR3 loop spans 12 amino acids. Germline CDR1 and CDR2: MNHNY and SVGAGI (reference sequence). The CDR3 protein is CASSPASPEEFF. The CDR3 region has the DNA TGTGCCAGCAGTCCGGCCTCTCCGGAGGAGTTCTTC.

The V gene is TRBV19, the J gene TRBJ2-7, with TRBD2 identical over 14 bases. Germline lookup yields CDR1 LNHDA and CDR2 SQIVND (reference sequence). Germline trimming cut 3 bases from V and 5 bases from J; bases unmatched to any gene: 9. The CDR3 length is 17 residues. CDR3 protein: CASSISPGLAGGHEQYF. CDR3 DNA sequence: TGTGCCAGTAGTATTTCACCTGGACTAGCGGGAGGCCACGAGCAGTACTTC.

The chain uses TRBV3-1 (or the pseudogene TRBV3-2) and TRBJ1-1; D unresolved. The germline gives CDR1 LGHDT, CDR2 YNNKEL (reference sequence). The CDR3 contains 15 residues. V was clipped by 6 bases and J by 4 bases, with 18 bases between them. The CDR3 bases are TGTGCCAGCAGACGGCGGTGGGCTGGAGCCACTGAAGCTTTCTTT. Protein product: CASRRRWAGATEAFF.